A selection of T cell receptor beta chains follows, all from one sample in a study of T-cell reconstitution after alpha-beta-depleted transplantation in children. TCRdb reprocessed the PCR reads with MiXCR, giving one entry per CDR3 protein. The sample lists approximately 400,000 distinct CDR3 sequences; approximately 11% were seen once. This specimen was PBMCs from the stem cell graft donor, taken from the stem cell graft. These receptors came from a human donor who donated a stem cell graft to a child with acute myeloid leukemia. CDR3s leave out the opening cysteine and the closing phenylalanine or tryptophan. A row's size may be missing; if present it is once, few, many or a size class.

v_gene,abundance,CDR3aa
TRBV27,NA,ASRTSGYTDTQY
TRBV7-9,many,ASSLLGGSTDTQY
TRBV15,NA,ATSRPVPGTEETQY
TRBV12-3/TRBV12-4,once,ASSLSAGANGLT
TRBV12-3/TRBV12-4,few,ASTTGDGYT
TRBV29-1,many,SVQGGGRGLYEQF
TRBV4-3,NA,AGSQGKGPTEAF
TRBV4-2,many,ASSRGGLANTEAF
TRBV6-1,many,ASSEAGLAGGPNEQF
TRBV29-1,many,SADRVNEQF
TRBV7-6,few,ASSSQSGTQETQY
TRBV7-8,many,ASSLARDSVKNTEAF
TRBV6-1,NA,ASSPGGDYNEQF
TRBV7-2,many,ASSFRVAGSLDTQY
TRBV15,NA,ATSRTGGSSTDTQY
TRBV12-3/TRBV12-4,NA,ASRPTLAKNIQY
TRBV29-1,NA,SVRLAGASHEQY
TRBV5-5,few,ASSSGPPGDEQF
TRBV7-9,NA,ASRRGASQETQY
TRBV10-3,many,AIREEVGSYEQY
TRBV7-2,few,ASSDRQGEQY
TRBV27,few,ASSLSGFGDYGYT
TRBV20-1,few,SARDLGAPAYNEQF
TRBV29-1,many,SVSTGNNEKLF
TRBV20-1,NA,SARQTNYEQY
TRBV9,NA,ASSVEGLIDTQY
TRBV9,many,ASSVAGGNYNEQF
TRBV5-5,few,ASSLRTGTLAGYNEQF
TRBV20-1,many,SAEYGNYGYT
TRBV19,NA,ASSMGLQTYNEQF
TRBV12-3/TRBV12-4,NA,ASSLTAGTDYGYT
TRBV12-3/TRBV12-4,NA,ASSIQTGSWGETQY
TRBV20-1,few,SARASMAWEPGNTIY
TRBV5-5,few,ASSPTGFNGYT
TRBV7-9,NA,ASSLVGGVEQY
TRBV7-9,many,ASRDGNTEAF
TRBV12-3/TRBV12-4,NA,ASSSPPRGVNEQF
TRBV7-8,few,ASSLDLARSLAKNIQY
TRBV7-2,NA,ASSLNPSGKGETQY
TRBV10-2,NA,ASVQGHTQY
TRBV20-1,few,IASTGVGLYEQY
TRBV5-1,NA,ASSGQGGVNEQF
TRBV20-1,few,SASEGGGNQPQH
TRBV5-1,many,ASSPRPGGETQY
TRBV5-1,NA,ASSLGQREGRGDTQY
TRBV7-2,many,ASARQGAGTDTQY
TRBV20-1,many,SARAWGLAQETQY
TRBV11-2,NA,ASSLVPPPGQHTEAF
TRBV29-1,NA,SVDRGNSQY
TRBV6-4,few,ASSDTPGQGKETQY